Listed below are T cell receptor beta chains from one sample, sequenced in a study of cytomegalovirus exposure and HLA in healthy donors. TCRdb's copy holds only in-frame clones and misses some; the assay was immunoSEQ multiplex PCR. The sample holds fewer than 400,000 clones, roughly 86% seen once. The source material was PBMCs. The receptor set was obtained from a man younger than 40 in good health and CMV-seronegative. Each CDR3 is given with its conserved first and last residue. The D gene is left open where the match is weak. Size values are once, few and many counts, or a class for expanded clones, and some rows have none.

d_call,v_call,j_call,clone_size,cdr3_aa,cdr3_nt
-,TRBV5-4,TRBJ2-5,-,CASSKRGTETQYF,TGTGCCAGCAGTAAAAGGGGCACAGAGACCCAGTACTTC
TRBD2,TRBV18,TRBJ2-3,-,CASSPRSSGGKDTQYF,TGTGCCAGCTCACCAAGGAGTAGCGGGGGTAAAGATACGCAGTATTTT
-,TRBV20-1,TRBJ1-1,-,CSLIGGGEAFF,TGCAGTCTTATTGGGGGGGGTGAAGCTTTCTTT
-,TRBV30,TRBJ1-5,-,CAWSVQGNQPQHF,TGTGCCTGGAGTGTACAGGGAAATCAGCCCCAGCATTTT
TRBD1,TRBV27,TRBJ1-2,-,CASSPDTGTGFYGYTF,TGTGCCAGCAGTCCAGATACCGGGACAGGATTCTATGGCTACACCTTC
-,TRBV4-2,TRBJ2-2,-,CASSHTTGNTGELFF,TGTGCCAGCAGCCACACGACAGGGAACACCGGGGAGCTGTTTTTT
-,TRBV25-1,TRBJ1-2,-,CASSEFGREGYTF,TGTGCCAGCAGTGAATTCGGAAGGGAGGGCTACACCTTC
-,TRBV29-1,TRBJ2-3,-,CSVAGTLSPDTQYF,TGCAGCGTCGCCGGGACACTGAGCCCAGATACGCAGTATTTT
TRBD1,TRBV29-1,TRBJ2-5,-,CSAQGSGTGSETQYF,TGCAGCGCCCAGGGGTCCGGGACAGGGTCGGAGACCCAGTACTTC
-,TRBV7-8,TRBJ2-7,-,CASSPDIRWEQYF,TGTGCCAGCAGCCCCGACATCCGATGGGAGCAGTACTTC
-,TRBV4-1,TRBJ2-7,-,CASSHAGVGAEQYF,TGCGCCAGCAGCCACGCAGGGGTCGGGGCCGAGCAGTACTTC
-,TRBV29-1,TRBJ1-2,-,CSSEKGAGDYGYTF,TGCAGCTCTGAAAAGGGAGCGGGGGACTATGGCTACACCTTC
TRBD1,TRBV12-5,TRBJ2-1,once,CASGPPGDKAGGFFDEQFF,TGTGCTAGTGGCCCCCCCGGCGACAAGGCAGGGGGTTTTTTCGATGAGCAGTTCTTC